The rows below give T cell receptor beta chains drawn from one sample of a study of shared clonotypes between healthy human individuals. The method was immunoSEQ multiplex PCR; TCRdb's version includes in-frame clones alone and lacks a portion of them. The sample yields about 2.3 million clones, approximately 90% seen once. The sequencing input was naive CD4+ T cells from PBMCs. These receptors all come from a man younger than 30 in good health. Some clones in this sample may be carry-over from other donors' samples. The CDR3 runs from the conserved cysteine through the conserved F or W. D genes are given only for firm matches. Clone size appears in some rows only: once, few, many, or a class for an expanded clone.

clone size	D gene	V gene	J gene	CDR3 DNA	CDR3 protein
.	TRBD2	TRBV5-1	TRBJ2-7	TGCGCCAGCACGACGACTAGCGGCCCGACCTACGAGCAGTACTTC	CASTTTSGPTYEQYF
.	TRBD1	TRBV6-1	TRBJ2-5	TGTGCCAGCTCCCTCGAAGGGGGCAGACAAGAGACCCAGTACTTC	CASSLEGGRQETQYF
.	TRBD1	TRBV5-1	TRBJ1-4	TGCGCCAGCAGCCAGTGGACAGGGGGCGCGAGTGAAAAACTGTTTTTT	CASSQWTGGASEKLFF
.	TRBD1	TRBV6-1	TRBJ2-1	TGTGCCAGCAAAAACAGGGGCGACAACAATGAGCAGTTCTTC	CASKNRGDNNEQFF
.	.	TRBV27	TRBJ2-2	TGTGCCACAAGAGAAGTTGGGTCATGGACCGGGGAGCTGTTTTTT	CATREVGSWTGELFF
few	.	TRBV5-6	TRBJ1-3	TGTGCCAGCAGCTTAGGATACTCTGGAAACACCATATATTTT	CASSLGYSGNTIYF
.	.	TRBV28	TRBJ1-3	TGTGCCAGCAGAGGGACGGCTGGAAACACCATATATTTT	CASRGTAGNTIYF
.	TRBD1	TRBV27	TRBJ2-3	TGTGCCAGCAGTTTTCGACAGGGTACCACAGATACGCAGTATTTT	CASSFRQGTTDTQYF
.	TRBD1	TRBV29-1	TRBJ2-7	TGCAGCGTTGTCCCCGGGACAGGGGCTTTCGAGCAGTACTTC	CSVVPGTGAFEQYF
.	TRBD1	TRBV10-3	TRBJ2-7	TGTGCCATCAGTGACGAGGGGGCCGACTCCTACGAGCAGTACTTC	CAISDEGADSYEQYF
.	.	TRBV11-2	TRBJ1-3	TGTGCCAGCAGCTTTAAAACTTCGGGCCACTCTGGAAACACCATATATTTT	CASSFKTSGHSGNTIYF
few	.	TRBV10-3	TRBJ2-3	TGTGCCATCAGTGAGGCTCAGGGGACGGGAGTGGATACGCAGTATTTT	CAISEAQGTGVDTQYF
.	.	TRBV5-1	TRBJ1-2	TGCGCCAGCAGAGACTCCCCGACAGGCCCAGGCTCCTATGGCTACACCTTC	CASRDSPTGPGSYGYTF
.	.	TRBV5-6	TRBJ2-7	TGTGCCAGCAGCCAGGGACCCACATACGAGCAGTACTTC	CASSQGPTYEQYF
.	TRBD2	TRBV6-5	TRBJ2-1	TGTGCCAGCACCCGTAGCGGGAGCTCCTACAATGAGCAGTTCTTC	CASTRSGSSYNEQFF
.	.	TRBV5-6	TRBJ1-1	TGTGCCAGCAGCACAACGGTGGTCCGGAACACTGAAGCTTTCTTT	CASSTTVVRNTEAFF
.	TRBD2	TRBV27	TRBJ2-1	TGTGCCAGCAGGCCTTTAGCTAGCGGATACAATGAGCAGTTCTTC	CASRPLASGYNEQFF
.	TRBD1	TRBV5-1	TRBJ1-3	TGCGCCAGCAGCTTGGGACCCCAGGGGGCCAGATTCGGAAACACCATATATTTT	CASSLGPQGARFGNTIYF
.	TRBD1	TRBV5-6	TRBJ1-4	TGTGCCAGCAGCTTGAGGGGGCCCGCAACTAATGAAAAACTGTTTTTT	CASSLRGPATNEKLFF
.	.	TRBV2	TRBJ1-5	TGTGCCAGCATGAGGGAGGGCAATCAGCCCCAGCATTTT	CASMREGNQPQHF
.	.	TRBV7-8	TRBJ2-7	TGTGCCGGAACGAACCCCTCATCCTACGAGCAGTACTTC	CAGTNPSSYEQYF
once	.	TRBV5-1	TRBJ2-3	TGCGCCAGCAGCTACCACAAGACCACAGATACGCAGTATTTT	CASSYHKTTDTQYF
once	TRBD1	TRBV5-1	TRBJ2-3	TGCGCCAGCAGCTTTCAGGGGGCGGCAGATACGCAGTATTTT	CASSFQGAADTQYF
.	.	TRBV7-3	TRBJ2-5	TGTGCCAGCATCCAACCACCGGGGGAGACCCAGTACTTC	CASIQPPGETQYF
.	.	TRBV7-6	TRBJ2-7	TGTGCCAGCAGCTTAGAACAGGGTGGCGAGCAGTACTTC	CASSLEQGGEQYF
.	.	TRBV5-1	TRBJ2-7	TGCGCCAGCAGCTTGGCCCAGGGGGGGTCTTCCTACGAGCAGTACTTC	CASSLAQGGSSYEQYF
.	.	TRBV18	TRBJ1-5	TGTGCCAGCTCACCAGGGGGGGATCAGCCCCAGCATTTT	CASSPGGDQPQHF